This TCR beta chain was captured in a study of blood T cell repertoires in COVID-19. About the research overall: Specimens from acute and convalescent COVID-19 originated in the United States, Italy and Spain. T cells, B-cell-depleted T cells, or PBMCs supplied cDNA or gDNA.

The trim removed 0 bases at V and 2 bases at J, leaving 7 bases unmatched. This CDR3 comprises 18 residues. Germline assignment: CDR1 SGHAT and CDR2 FQNNGV. Some clones are missing from TCRdb's copy, which holds only in-frame ones; the method was immunoSEQ multiplex PCR. The sample has approximately 44,000 clones; roughly nine tenths are singletons. In its sample, this clone was seen once. The chain uses TRBV11-2 and TRBJ2-6; 7 positions agree with TRBD2. This clonotype originated in an elderly woman with acute or convalescent COVID-19. The sample comprised peripheral blood. This chain's CDR3 is CASSLDLRAGAGANVLTF. For the CDR3, the DNA is TGTGCCAGCAGCTTAGATCTTCGGGCGGGGGCTGGGGCCAACGTCCTGACTTTC.